This T cell receptor beta chain was profiled in a study of breast tumors, draining lymph nodes, adjacent tissues. Between the trimmed V and J ends, which lost 6 bases and 0 bases, there was a span of 15 bases. This CDR3 has 16 residues. The germline V gene encodes CDR1 MNHEY and CDR2 SMNVEV (reference sequence). Findings of the study overall: Compared with lymph nodes, tumors were less diverse; compared with nontumor tissue, more. Tumor and nontumor repertoires were significantly more similar in luminal-like than in basal-like breast cancer. The data were judged consistent with most tumor T cells coming from lymph node and expanding in tumor. That most tumor T cells come from lymph nodes remained unproven.

Axillary draining lymph nodes of breast cancer patients supplied the node samples. This clonotype has more than one count but fewer than ten. Its antigen is undetermined. Each CDR3 protein gets one entry after TCRdb re-called the multiplex PCR reads with MiXCR. The sample includes around 130,000 distinct CDR3 sequences, about 20% of them seen just once. This rearrangement joins TRBV27 to TRBJ2-1, with a weak D call TRBD2 (6 bases). The material sequenced was axillary lymph node tissue. This clonotype was obtained from a female donor with breast cancer. Some clones in this sample may be carry-over from other donors' samples. The chain's CDR3 is CASSQALDYSYNEQFF. CDR3 DNA sequence: TGTGCCAGCAGCCAGGCCCTGGACTACTCCTACAATGAGCAGTTCTTC.